Listed below are T cell receptor beta chains from one sample, sequenced in a study of vaccination effects on CD4 cells after COVID-19. Only in-frame clones appear in the TCRdb table, and some are missing; sequencing was by immunoSEQ multiplex PCR. The data contain 45,000 to 50,000 clones, 60% to 85% of them seen just once; the ten biggest clones take up 10% to 15%. No antigens are known for them. Sample: CD4+ T cells from PBMCs cultured without peptide, taken before COVID-19 vaccination. The receptors shown here come from a human donor who had a prior SARS-CoV-2 infection. Both conserved end residues are part of each CDR3. The D gene is left open where the match is weak. A row's size may be missing; if present it is once, few, many or a size class.

d_call clone_size j_call v_call cdr3_aa cdr3_nt
TRBD2 NA TRBJ2-3 TRBV10-3 CAITSGGASTQYF TGTGCCATCACCAGCGGGGGGGCATCTACGCAGTATTTT
TRBD1 few TRBJ1-3 TRBV4-2 CASSQGRGPGNTIYF TGTGCCAGCAGCCAGGGCAGGGGGCCTGGAAACACCATATATTTT
NA NA TRBJ2-5 TRBV5-1 CASSEGTSGPQETQYF TGCGCCAGCAGCGAGGGGACATCCGGCCCCCAAGAGACCCAGTACTTC
TRBD2 once TRBJ2-5 TRBV3-1/TRBV3-2 CASRNHGGETQYF TGTGCCAGCAGGAATCACGGGGGGGAGACCCAGTACTTC
NA NA TRBJ1-1 TRBV11-1 CASSSRPAGTTEAFF TGTGCCAGCAGCTCACGCCCTGCAGGGACCACTGAAGCTTTCTTT
NA NA TRBJ1-6 TRBV7-3 CASSLRRGSPLHF TGTGCCAGCAGCTTAAGGAGAGGGTCACCCCTCCACTTT
NA once TRBJ2-1 TRBV7-7 CASSPNRDMGDNEQFF TGTGCTAGCAGCCCAAACCGGGACATGGGGGACAATGAGCAGTTCTTC
NA NA TRBJ1-4 TRBV19 CASSIAREELFF TGTGCCAGTAGTATTGCACGTGAAGAACTGTTTTTT
NA NA TRBJ1-1 TRBV18 CASSPPPRGRRTEAFF TGTGCCAGCTCACCACCGCCTCGGGGGCGTCGTACTGAAGCTTTCTTT
NA NA TRBJ2-1 TRBV4-3 CASSRDITGSRSYNEQFF TGCGCCAGCAGCCGGGATATAACAGGGTCGAGGTCCTACAATGAGCAGTTCTTC
NA NA TRBJ1-3 TRBV5-4 CASSPNPLGGNTIYF TGTGCCAGCAGCCCGAACCCCTTGGGGGGAAACACCATATATTTT
TRBD1 NA TRBJ1-5 TRBV14 CASSRTGLRQPQHF TGTGCCAGCAGCAGGACAGGGCTGCGACAGCCCCAGCATTTT